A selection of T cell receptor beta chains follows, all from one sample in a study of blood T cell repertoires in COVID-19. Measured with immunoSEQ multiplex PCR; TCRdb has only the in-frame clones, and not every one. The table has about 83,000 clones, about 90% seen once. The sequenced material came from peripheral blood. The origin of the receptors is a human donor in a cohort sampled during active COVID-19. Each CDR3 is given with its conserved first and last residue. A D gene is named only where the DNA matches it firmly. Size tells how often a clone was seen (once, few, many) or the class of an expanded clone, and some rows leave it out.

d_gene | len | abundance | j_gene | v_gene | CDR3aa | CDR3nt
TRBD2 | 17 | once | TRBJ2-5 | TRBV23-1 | CASSPRGTSGGGETQYF | TGCGCCAGCAGTCCCCGCGGGACTAGCGGGGGGGGAGAGACCCAGTACTTC
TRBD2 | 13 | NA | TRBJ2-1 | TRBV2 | CAAEAGTYNEQFF | TGTGCCGCGGAAGCGGGGACTTACAATGAGCAGTTCTTC
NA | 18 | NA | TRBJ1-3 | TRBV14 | CASSQVSVAGHSGNTIYF | TGTGCCAGCAGCCAAGTCTCCGTGGCAGGTCACTCTGGAAACACCATATATTTT
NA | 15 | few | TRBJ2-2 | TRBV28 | CASSTPSGNTGELFF | TGTGCCAGCAGCACACCCAGTGGCAACACCGGGGAGCTGTTTTTT
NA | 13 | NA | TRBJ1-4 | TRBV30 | CAWSGVMGEKLFF | TGTGCCTGGTCGGGGGTTATGGGTGAAAAACTGTTTTTT
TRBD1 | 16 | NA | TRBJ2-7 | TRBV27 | CASSNLGTGVLAEQYF | TGTGCCAGCAGTAACCTCGGGACAGGGGTTCTAGCCGAGCAGTACTTC
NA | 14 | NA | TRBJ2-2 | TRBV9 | CASSSGERTGELFF | TGTGCCAGCAGCAGCGGAGAGCGGACCGGGGAGCTGTTTTTT
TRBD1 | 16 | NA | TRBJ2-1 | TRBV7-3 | CASSLMGTGFSNEQFF | TGTGCCAGCAGCTTAATGGGGACAGGGTTTAGTAATGAGCAGTTCTTC
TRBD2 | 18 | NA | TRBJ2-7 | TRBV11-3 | CASSLDSIGLATTYEQYF | TGTGCCAGCAGCTTAGATTCAATCGGACTAGCGACAACCTACGAGCAGTACTTC
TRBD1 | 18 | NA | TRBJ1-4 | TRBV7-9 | CASSRSQGTDRGNEKLFF | TGTGCCAGCAGCCGATCCCAGGGTACAGACAGGGGTAATGAAAAACTGTTTTTT
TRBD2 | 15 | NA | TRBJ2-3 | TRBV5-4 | CASSSYREGTDTQYF | TGTGCCAGCAGCTCCTACCGGGAGGGCACAGATACGCAGTATTTT
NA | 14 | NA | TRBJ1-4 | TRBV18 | CASSPRPGTEKLFF | TGTGCCAGCTCACCACGACCCGGGACAGAAAAACTGTTTTTT
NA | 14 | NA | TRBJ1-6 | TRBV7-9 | CASSLVSRHSPLHF | TGTGCCAGCAGCTTAGTATCCAGGCACTCACCCCTCCACTTT
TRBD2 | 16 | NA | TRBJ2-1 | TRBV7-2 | CASSSRLAGGRNEQFF | TGTGCCAGCAGCTCCCGACTAGCGGGGGGGCGGAATGAGCAGTTCTTC
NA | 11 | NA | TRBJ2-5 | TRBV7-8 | CASSLGRTQYF | TGTGCCAGCAGCTTAGGGAGGACCCAGTACTTC
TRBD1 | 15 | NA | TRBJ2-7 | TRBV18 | CASSSGTGGSYEQYF | TGTGCCAGCTCCTCGGGGACAGGGGGTTCCTACGAGCAGTACTTC
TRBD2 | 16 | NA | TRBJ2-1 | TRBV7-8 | CASSLGVTSDYNEQFF | TGTGCCAGCAGCTTAGGGGTGACTAGCGATTACAATGAGCAGTTCTTC
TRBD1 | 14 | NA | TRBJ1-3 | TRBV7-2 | CASSFQGVGNTIYF | TGTGCCAGCAGCTTTCAGGGGGTAGGAAACACCATATATTTT
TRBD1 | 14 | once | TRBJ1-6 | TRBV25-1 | CASSDGRGFSPLHF | TGTGCCAGCAGTGATGGCAGGGGGTTTTCACCCCTCCACTTT
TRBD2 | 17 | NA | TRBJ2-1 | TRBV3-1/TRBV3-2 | CASSRTSGAGSYNEQFF | TGTGCCAGCAGCCGGACTAGCGGGGCCGGTTCCTACAATGAGCAGTTCTTC
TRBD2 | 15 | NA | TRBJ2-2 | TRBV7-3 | CASSGTSGGTGELFF | TGTGCCAGCAGTGGGACTAGCGGGGGAACCGGGGAGCTGTTTTTT
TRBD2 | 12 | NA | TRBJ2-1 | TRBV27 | CASSSPAGGTIF | TGTGCCAGCAGTTCCCCAGCGGGAGGTACGATCTTC
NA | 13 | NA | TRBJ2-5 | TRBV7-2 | CASSFGEQETQYF | TGTGCCAGCAGCTTTGGGGAGCAAGAGACCCAGTACTTC
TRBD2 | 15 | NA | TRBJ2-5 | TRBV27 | CASSPTGGEGETQYF | TGTGCCAGCAGCCCGACCGGGGGGGAGGGGGAGACCCAGTACTTC
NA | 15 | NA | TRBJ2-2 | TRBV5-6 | CASAKGPMNTGELFF | TGTGCCAGCGCAAAGGGGCCAATGAACACCGGGGAGCTGTTTTTT
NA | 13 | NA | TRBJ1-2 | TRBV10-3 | CAISDDSFFGYTF | TGTGCCATCAGTGATGACTCCTTTTTCGGCTACACCTTC